One and the same sample provided the 24 T cell receptor beta chains below, sequenced in a study of cytomegalovirus exposure and HLA in healthy donors. 60 Vbeta and 13 Jbeta primers were used in PCR. Only in-frame clones appear in the TCRdb table, and some are missing; sequencing was by immunoSEQ multiplex PCR. Seen here are roughly 23,000 clones, around 77% observed once, and the top ten hold 7.4%. Sequencing input: PBMCs. The receptors come from a man between 60 and 70 years old in good health and CMV-seronegative.

CDR3 sequence (DNA): TGTGCCAGCAGTTTCCAGGGGGCCAATGAGCAGTTCTTC. Translating gives CASSFQGANEQFF. The chain has TRBV27 and TRBJ2-1; 8 positions match TRBD1. The CDR3 runs to 13 residues. Germline CDR1 and CDR2: MNHEY and SMNVEV (reference sequence). The ends lost 3 bases at V and 6 bases at J; junction bases unmatched: 1.

This clone appeared a few times. This sequence joins TRBV5-1 and TRBJ2-7, with D unclear. Germline lookup yields CDR1 SGHRS and CDR2 YFSETQ. The germline V and J ends were trimmed by 4 bases and 1 base, with 12 bases remaining between them. The CDR3 runs to 14 residues. CDR3 sequence (DNA): TGCGCCAGCAGCCTAGGTCTAGAATCCTACGAGCAGTACTTC. Protein product: CASSLGLESYEQYF.

For the CDR3, the DNA is TGTGCCTGGAGTCCGCCTCGGACAGGATGGCCTCGGGAGCAGTACTTC. Protein product: CAWSPPRTGWPREQYF. The J gene is TRBJ2-7, the V gene TRBV30, with 7 nucleotides matching TRBD1. V lost 2 bases, J lost 7 bases, and 17 bases stayed unmatched. This CDR3 is 16 amino acids long. The germline CDR1 and CDR2 sequences are GTSNPN and SVGIG (reference sequence).

V is TRBV28 and J is TRBJ2-1, with 14 bases aligning to TRBD2. CDR3 length: 19 residues. After removal of 6 bases from V and 0 bases from J, the junction contained 10 bases not matched to a gene. Germline V gene lookup returns CDR1 MDHEN and CDR2 SYDVKM. The CDR3, as DNA: TGTGCCAGCAGACCTACCGGGACTAGCGGGGGCGGCTCCTACAATGAGCAGTTCTTC. Translation: CASRPTGTSGGGSYNEQFF.

The rearrangement uses TRBV11-2 and TRBJ2-7; TRBD1 matches at 7 bases. There are 14 residues in the CDR3. After removal of 6 bases from V and 6 bases from J, the junction contained 11 bases not matched to a gene. Germline V gene data show CDR1 as SGHAT and CDR2 as FQNNGV. CDR3 DNA sequence: TGTGCCAGCAGAGAGACAGGGTTATTGGGCGAGCAGTACTTC. Amino acids: CASRETGLLGEQYF.

This chain links TRBV15 with TRBJ2-7; 7 bases align to TRBD1. This CDR3 has 14 amino acids. V was pared by 4 bases and J by 4 bases, with 7 bases of the junction left unmatched. CDR1 and CDR2 (germline): LNHNV, YYDKDF (reference sequence). The CDR3, as DNA: TGTGCCACCAGCAACAGACAGGGAATTTACGAGCAGTACTTC. Residues: CATSNRQGIYEQYF.

The CDR3 is CSVEKGDYGYTF. CDR3 coding DNA: TGCAGCGTTGAGAAGGGGGACTATGGCTACACCTTC. V usage is TRBV29-1 and J usage is TRBJ1-2, with D possibly matching TRBD1 (6 bases). This CDR3 is 12 amino acids long. Germline V gives CDR1 SQVTM, CDR2 ANQGSEA. V was clipped by 3 bases and J by 3 bases, with 8 bases between them.

The CDR3 coding sequence is TGTGCCAGCAGTGACCCGGGGGGTGGATGGATGCCAGATACGCAGTATTTT. This codes for CASSDPGGGWMPDTQYF. The chain is built from TRBV2 and TRBJ2-3; 7 positions match TRBD2. With V trimmed by 3 bases and J by 4 bases, 13 bases remained unmatched. This CDR3 comprises 17 residues. Germline CDR1 is SNHLY and CDR2 is FYNNEI.

In this sample, this clone turned up a few times. The CDR3 DNA is TGTGCCAGCAGCTTAGCGGGGGGTACCTACGAGCAGTACTTC. Protein: CASSLAGGTYEQYF. The V and J genes are TRBV7-2 and TRBJ2-7; weak D call: TRBD2 (6 bases). Trimming took off 0 bases at V and 2 bases at J, with 8 bases between the two ends. Per germline, CDR1 SGHTA and CDR2 FQGNSA. The CDR3 sequence is 14 residues long.

V and J are TRBV7-2 and TRBJ1-1; D gene ambiguous. V was clipped by 0 bases and J by 0 bases, with 8 bases between them. The CDR3 sequence is 15 residues long. Germline loops: CDR1 SGHTA, CDR2 FQGNSA. The CDR3 protein is CASSLARGLNTEAFF. The CDR3 region has the DNA TGTGCCAGCAGCTTAGCGCGCGGGTTGAACACTGAAGCTTTCTTT.

The chain has TRBV7-9 and TRBJ2-3; 8 bases agree with TRBD2. Per germline, CDR1 SEHNR and CDR2 FQNEAQ (reference sequence). Germline trimming cut 7 bases from V and 5 bases from J; bases unmatched to any gene: 14. This CDR3 comprises 16 residues. The CDR3 bases are TGTGCCAGCATCGACCGGGGGGGGGCATTAAGAGATACGCAGTATTTT. It specifies CASIDRGGALRDTQYF.

In regard to this clone: Germline is not matched at one junction end, which may reflect a read error. The chain combines TRBV7-8 with TRBJ2-3; 13 positions agree with TRBD2. The CDR3 length is 16 residues. The germline V gene has CDR1 SGHVS and CDR2 FQNEAQ. The CDR3: CARSSPTSGGTDTQYF. CDR3 DNA sequence: TGTGCCCGCAGCTCTCCGACTAGCGGGGGGACAGATACGCAGTATTTT.

This chain joins TRBV7-8 and TRBJ2-5; D may be TRBD2 (5 bases). The DNA end lines up better with TRBJ2-7; the J call may be wrong. The germline V gene encodes CDR1 SGHVS and CDR2 FQNEAQ. The CDR3 consists of 14 residues. CDR3 sequence reads: CASSQGGLSYEQYF. The CDR3 region has the DNA TGTGCCAGCAGCCAAGGAGGCCTCTCCTACGAGCAGTACTTC.

In this sample, this clone turned up a few times. The J gene is TRBJ1-1, the V gene TRBV19, with a tentative D call TRBD1 (6 bases). The germline gives CDR1 LNHDA, CDR2 SQIVND (reference sequence). With 6 bases removed from V and 7 bases from J, the gap between germline ends came to 15 bases. This CDR3 is 13 amino acids long. The CDR3 protein is CASSLRGGGEAFF. CDR3 nucleotide sequence: TGTGCCAGTAGCCTTAGGGGGGGCGGTGAAGCTTTCTTT.

The V gene is TRBV18, the J gene TRBJ2-2; 9 bases agree with TRBD1. Trimming took 5 bases from V and 5 from J; bases not matched to a gene: 6. Germline assignment: CDR1 KGHSH and CDR2 LQKENI. CDR3 length: 15 amino acids. In nucleotides, the CDR3 is TGTGCCAGCTCAGGACAGGGGCTAAGGACCGGGGAGCTGTTTTTT. Translation: CASSGQGLRTGELFF. Combining the CDR3 with reference TRBV18 and TRBJ2-2 gives the whole variable domain NAGVMQNPRHLVRRRGQEARLRCSPMKGHSHVYWYRQLPEEGLKFMVYLQKENIIDESGMPKERFSAEFPKEGPSILRIQQVVRGDSAAYFCASSGQGLRTGELFFGEGSRLTVL.

This clone was observed a few times. V and J are TRBV2 and TRBJ1-3, with D unresolved. Germline CDR1 reads SNHLY; CDR2 reads FYNNEI. The V gene lost 2 bases and the J gene lost 0 bases, with 8 bases spanning the gap. The CDR3 totals 15 residues. The CDR3 DNA reads TGTGCCAGCAGTGAACACAGTTACTCTGGAAACACCATATATTTT. It is translated as CASSEHSYSGNTIYF.

The chain links TRBV10-1 to TRBJ1-5; D remains unclear. V lost 7 bases to trimming and J lost 1 base, with 23 bases between them. The CDR3 extends over 18 amino acids. Germline V gives CDR1 WNHNN, CDR2 SYGVQD (reference sequence). CDR3 residues: CASISLLLPPGSNQPQHF. In nucleotides, the CDR3 is TGCGCCAGCATCTCACTCCTGCTACCTCCGGGGAGCAATCAGCCCCAGCATTTT.

The rearrangement links TRBV11-2 to TRBJ2-1; TRBD2 matches 11 bases. After removal of 7 bases from V and 6 bases from J, the junction contained 8 bases not matched to a gene. CDR1 and CDR2 from the germline V gene are SGHAT and FQNNGV. This CDR3 region has 15 residues. Here the CDR3 DNA reads TGTGCCAGCAACCCTACTAGCGGGAGAGGCAATGAGCAGTTCTTC. Translation gives CASNPTSGRGNEQFF.

The chain employs TRBV7-8 and TRBJ2-2, with TRBD1 identical over 8 bases. The CDR3 totals 17 residues. Germline V gene lookup returns CDR1 SGHVS and CDR2 FQNEAQ. The V and J ends lost 3 bases and 2 bases, in that order; junction bases with no gene match: 8. The CDR3 nucleotides read TGTGCCAGCAGCTTTGGACAGGGAACAAGAAACACCGGGGAGCTGTTTTTT. Amino acid sequence: CASSFGQGTRNTGELFF.

V and J are TRBV7-2 and TRBJ2-3; 8 nucleotides align to TRBD1. The CDR3 spans 16 residues. V lost 5 bases, J lost 4 bases, and 11 bases stayed unmatched. Germline values: CDR1 SGHTA, CDR2 FQGNSA. CDR3 coding DNA: TGTGCCAGCAGCCCCAATACGGACAGGGACGCAGATACGCAGTATTTT. Protein product: CASSPNTDRDADTQYF.

This clone has more than one count but fewer than ten. The rearrangement joins TRBV2 to TRBJ2-7, with D perhaps TRBD2 (6 bases). The ends were cut back, 7 bases at V and 5 bases at J, with 9 bases in the middle. The CDR3 covers 11 residues. Germline lookup yields CDR1 SNHLY and CDR2 FYNNEI. In DNA form, the CDR3 reads TGTGCCAGCAATTGGGGGGACGAGCAGTACTTC. It translates to CASNWGDEQYF.

V gene TRBV10-1 combines with J gene TRBJ2-3; no clear D gene. This CDR3 contains 16 residues. CDR1 and CDR2 from the germline V gene are WNHNN and SYGVQD (reference sequence). V lost 0 bases and J lost 0, with 10 bases in between. CDR3 region: CASSESYRSSTDTQYF. DNA for the CDR3: TGCGCCAGCAGTGAGTCGTACAGATCTAGCACAGATACGCAGTATTTT.

The gene calls are TRBV19 and TRBJ1-5; the D gene is possibly TRBD1 (6 bases). V lost 6 bases and J 2 bases, leaving 17 bases between the germline ends. CDR1 and CDR2 (germline): LNHDA, SQIVND (reference sequence). The CDR3 extends over 16 amino acids. This CDR3 reads CASSKEQGIRNQPQHF. The DNA for the CDR3 is TGTGCCAGTAGCAAAGAACAGGGCATTCGCAATCAGCCCCAGCATTTT.

The genes are TRBV21-1 and TRBJ2-3; the table's D call, TRBD1, has no DNA check behind it. TRBV21-1 is deemed a pseudogene. This CDR3 has 19 residues. Here the CDR3 reads CASSKRVGGASDSPDTQYF. For the CDR3, the DNA is TGTGCCAGCAGCAAAAGGGTAGGGGGCGCGTCGGACTCTCCAGATACGCAGTATTTT.